This T cell receptor (beta chain) is drawn from a study of blood T cell repertoires in COVID-19. On the study more broadly: Sites across the United States, Italy and Spain contributed samples from acute and convalescent COVID-19. T cells, B-cell-depleted T cells, or PBMCs provided the cDNA or gDNA that served as material.

The V gene's germline CDR1 is SGHRS and CDR2 YFSETQ. V was clipped by 8 bases and J by 0 bases; unmatched bases: 10. This CDR3 has 16 amino acids. Measured with immunoSEQ multiplex PCR; TCRdb has only the in-frame clones, and not every one. The table lists more than 250,000 clones, approximately 80% of them singletons. The sequence was collected from a human donor in a cohort sampled during active COVID-19. The sequencing sample was made of peripheral blood. The chain employs TRBV5-1 and TRBJ1-4; 7 positions match TRBD1. The CDR3 DNA reads TGCGCCAGTTCTAAATCTGGGACAGCAACTAATGAAAAACTGTTTTTT. It encodes CASSKSGTATNEKLFF. The variable domain in full, with the rest retrieved from reference TRBV5-1 and TRBJ1-4, is KAGVTQTPRYLIKTRGQQVTLSCSPISGHRSVSWYQQTPGQGLQFLFEYFSETQRNKGNFPGRFSGRQFSNSRSEMNVSTLELGDSALYLCASSKSGTATNEKLFFGSGTQLSVL.